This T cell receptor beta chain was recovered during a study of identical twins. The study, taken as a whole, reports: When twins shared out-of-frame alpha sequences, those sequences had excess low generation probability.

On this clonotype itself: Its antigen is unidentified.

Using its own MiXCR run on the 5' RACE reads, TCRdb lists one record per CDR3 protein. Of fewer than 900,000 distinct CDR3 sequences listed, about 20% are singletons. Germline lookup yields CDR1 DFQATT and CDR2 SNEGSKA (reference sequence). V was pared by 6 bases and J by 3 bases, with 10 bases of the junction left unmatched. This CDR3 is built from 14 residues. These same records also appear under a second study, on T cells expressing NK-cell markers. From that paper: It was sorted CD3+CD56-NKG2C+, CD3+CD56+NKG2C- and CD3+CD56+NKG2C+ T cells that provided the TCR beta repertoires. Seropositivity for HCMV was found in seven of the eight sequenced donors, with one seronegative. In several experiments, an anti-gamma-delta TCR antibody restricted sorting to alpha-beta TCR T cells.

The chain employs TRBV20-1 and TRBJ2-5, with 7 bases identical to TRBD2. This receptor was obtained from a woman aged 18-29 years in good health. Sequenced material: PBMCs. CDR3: CSAVLAGVKETQYF. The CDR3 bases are TGCAGTGCAGTTCTGGCGGGGGTTAAAGAGACCCAGTACTTC.